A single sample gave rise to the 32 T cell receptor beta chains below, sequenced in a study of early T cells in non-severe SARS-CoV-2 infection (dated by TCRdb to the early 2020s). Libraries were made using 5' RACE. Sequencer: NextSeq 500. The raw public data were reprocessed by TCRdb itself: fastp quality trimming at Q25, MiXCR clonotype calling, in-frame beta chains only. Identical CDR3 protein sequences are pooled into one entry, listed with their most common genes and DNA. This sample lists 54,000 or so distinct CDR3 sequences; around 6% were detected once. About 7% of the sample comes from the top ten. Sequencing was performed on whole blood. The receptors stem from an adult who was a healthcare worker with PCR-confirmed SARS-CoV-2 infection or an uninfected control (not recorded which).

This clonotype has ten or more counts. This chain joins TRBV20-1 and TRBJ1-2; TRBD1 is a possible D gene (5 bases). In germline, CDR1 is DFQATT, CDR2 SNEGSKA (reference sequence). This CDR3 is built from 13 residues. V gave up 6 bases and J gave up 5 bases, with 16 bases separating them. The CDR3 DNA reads TGCAGTGCCTCCCCCCCCGGGGGGTATGGCTACACCTTC. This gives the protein CSASPPGGYGYTF.

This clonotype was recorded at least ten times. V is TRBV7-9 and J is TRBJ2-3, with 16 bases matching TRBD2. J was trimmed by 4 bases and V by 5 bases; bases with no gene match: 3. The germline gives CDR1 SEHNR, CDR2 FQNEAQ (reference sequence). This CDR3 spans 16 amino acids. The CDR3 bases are TGTGCCAGCAGCCCAGGGACTAGCGGGGGGGCAGATACGCAGTATTTT. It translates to CASSPGTSGGADTQYF.

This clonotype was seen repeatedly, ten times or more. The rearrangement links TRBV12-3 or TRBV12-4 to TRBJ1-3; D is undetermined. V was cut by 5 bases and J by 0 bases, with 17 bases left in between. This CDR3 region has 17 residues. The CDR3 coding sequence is TGTGCCAGCAGTGGGCCCCAGGCAGTGTTCTCTGGAAACACCATATATTTT. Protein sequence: CASSGPQAVFSGNTIYF.

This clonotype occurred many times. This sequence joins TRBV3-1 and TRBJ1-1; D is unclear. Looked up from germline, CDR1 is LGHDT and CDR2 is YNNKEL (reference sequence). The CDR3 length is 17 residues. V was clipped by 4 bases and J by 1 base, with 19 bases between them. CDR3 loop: CASSRLTPMGGNTEAFF. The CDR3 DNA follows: TGTGCCAGCAGCCGATTGACTCCGATGGGAGGGAACACTGAAGCTTTCTTT.

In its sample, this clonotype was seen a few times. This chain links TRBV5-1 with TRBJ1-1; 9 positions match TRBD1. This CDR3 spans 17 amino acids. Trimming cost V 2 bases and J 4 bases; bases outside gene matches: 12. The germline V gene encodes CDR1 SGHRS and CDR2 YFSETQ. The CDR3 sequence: CASSFATGGNYGTEAFF. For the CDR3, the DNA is TGCGCCAGCAGCTTTGCGACAGGGGGAAACTACGGCACTGAAGCTTTCTTT. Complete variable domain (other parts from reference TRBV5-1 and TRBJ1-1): KAGVTQTPRYLIKTRGQQVTLSCSPISGHRSVSWYQQTPGQGLQFLFEYFSETQRNKGNFPGRFSGRQFSNSRSEMNVSTLELGDSALYLCASSFATGGNYGTEAFFGQGTRLTVV.

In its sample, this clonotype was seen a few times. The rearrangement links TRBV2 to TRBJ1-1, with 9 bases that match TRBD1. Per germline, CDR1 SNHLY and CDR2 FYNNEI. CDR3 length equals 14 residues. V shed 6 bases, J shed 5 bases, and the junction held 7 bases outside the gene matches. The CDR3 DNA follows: TGTGCCAGCAGCCACCGACAGGGGGATACTGAAGCTTTCTTT. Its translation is CASSHRQGDTEAFF.

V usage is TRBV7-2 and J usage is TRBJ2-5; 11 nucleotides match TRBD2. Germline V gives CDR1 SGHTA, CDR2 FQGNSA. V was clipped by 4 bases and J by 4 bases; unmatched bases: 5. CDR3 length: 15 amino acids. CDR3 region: CASSYSGGAGETQYF. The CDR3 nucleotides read TGTGCCAGCAGCTATAGCGGGGGGGCCGGAGAGACCCAGTACTTC. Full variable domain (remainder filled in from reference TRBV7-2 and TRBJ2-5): GAGVSQSPSNKVTEKGKDVELRCDPISGHTALYWYRQSLGQGLEFLIYFQGNSAPDKSGLPSDRFSAERTGGSVSTLTIQRTQQEDSAVYLCASSYSGGAGETQYFGPGTRLLVL.

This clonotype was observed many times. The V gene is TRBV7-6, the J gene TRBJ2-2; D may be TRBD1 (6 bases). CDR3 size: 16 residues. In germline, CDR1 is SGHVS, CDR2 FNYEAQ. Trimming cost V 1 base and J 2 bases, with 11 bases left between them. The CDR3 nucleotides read TGTGCCAGCAGCTTAGGTAACAGGGTCAACACCGGGGAGCTGTTTTTT. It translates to CASSLGNRVNTGELFF.

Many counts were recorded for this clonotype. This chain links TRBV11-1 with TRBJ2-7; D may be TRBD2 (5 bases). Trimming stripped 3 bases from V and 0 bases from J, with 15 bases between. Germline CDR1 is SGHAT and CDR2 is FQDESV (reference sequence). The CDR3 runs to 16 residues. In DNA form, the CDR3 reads TGTGCCAGCAGCTTTAGCAGAGGAGGCCCCTCCTACGAGCAGTACTTC. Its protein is CASSFSRGGPSYEQYF. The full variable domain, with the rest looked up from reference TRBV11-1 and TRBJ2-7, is EAEVAQSPRYKITEKSQAVAFWCDPISGHATLYWYRQILGQGPELLVQFQDESVVDDSQLPKDRFSAERLKGVDSTLKIQPAELGDSAMYLCASSFSRGGPSYEQYFGPGTRLTVT.

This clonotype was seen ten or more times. CDR3 sequence: CASSPSRTNYEQYF. The CDR3 nucleotides are TGTGCCAGCAGCCCATCCCGGACGAACTACGAGCAGTACTTC. This chain connects TRBV7-9 to TRBJ2-7; D unclear. CDR3 size: 14 residues. Trimming stripped 5 bases from V and 3 bases from J, with 14 bases between. The germline gives CDR1 SEHNR, CDR2 FQNEAQ (reference sequence).

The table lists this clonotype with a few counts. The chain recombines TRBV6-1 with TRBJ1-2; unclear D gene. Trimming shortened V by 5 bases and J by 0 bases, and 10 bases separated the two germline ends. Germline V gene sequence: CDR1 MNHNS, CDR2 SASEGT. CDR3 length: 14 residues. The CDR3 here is CASSTWQSNYGYTF. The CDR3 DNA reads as TGTGCCAGCAGTACATGGCAGTCTAACTATGGCTACACCTTC.

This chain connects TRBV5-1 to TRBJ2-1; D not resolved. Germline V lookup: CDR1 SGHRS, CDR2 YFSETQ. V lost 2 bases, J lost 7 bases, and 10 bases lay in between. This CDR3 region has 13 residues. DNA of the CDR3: TGCGCCAGCAGCTTATGGGATATGAATGAGCAGTTCTTC. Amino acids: CASSLWDMNEQFF.

The CDR3 protein is CASSDPRGGGTDTQYF. CDR3 nucleotide sequence: TGTGCCAGCAGCGACCCCCGAGGGGGTGGCACAGATACGCAGTATTTT. The V gene is TRBV9, the J gene TRBJ2-3; a possible D gene is TRBD1 (6 bases). This CDR3 region has 16 residues. CDR1 is SGDLS and CDR2 is YYNGEE in the germline V gene. The V and J ends lost 3 bases and 1 base respectively, with 15 bases between them.

CDR3 loop: CATSYSAGTDEKLFF. CDR3 nucleotides: TGTGCCACCAGCTATTCGGCCGGGACGGATGAAAAACTGTTTTTT. J is TRBJ1-4 and V is TRBV15; maybe TRBD1 (5 bases). This CDR3 is 15 amino acids long. V lost 5 bases, J lost 6 bases, and 16 bases lay in between. Germline V gives CDR1 LNHNV, CDR2 YYDKDF (reference sequence).

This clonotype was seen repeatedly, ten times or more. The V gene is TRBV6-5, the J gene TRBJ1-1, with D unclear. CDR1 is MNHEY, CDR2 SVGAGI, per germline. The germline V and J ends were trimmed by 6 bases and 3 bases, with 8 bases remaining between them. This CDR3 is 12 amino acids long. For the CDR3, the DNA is TGTGCCAGCAGAAGAACGGACACTGAAGCTTTCTTT. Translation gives CASRRTDTEAFF.

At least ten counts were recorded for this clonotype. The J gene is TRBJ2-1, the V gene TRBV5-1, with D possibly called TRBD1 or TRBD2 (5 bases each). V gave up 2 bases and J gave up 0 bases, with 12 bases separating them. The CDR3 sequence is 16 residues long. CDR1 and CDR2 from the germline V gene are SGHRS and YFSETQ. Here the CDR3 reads CASSFGTPSSYNEQFF. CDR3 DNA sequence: TGCGCCAGCAGCTTTGGGACCCCGAGCTCCTACAATGAGCAGTTCTTC.

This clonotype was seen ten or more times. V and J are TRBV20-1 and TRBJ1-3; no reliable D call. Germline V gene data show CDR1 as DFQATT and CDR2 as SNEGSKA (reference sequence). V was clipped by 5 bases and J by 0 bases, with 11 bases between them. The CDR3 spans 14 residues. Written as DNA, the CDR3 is TGCAGTGCTCTAACTCCAGGCTCTGGAAACACCATATATTTT. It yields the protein CSALTPGSGNTIYF.

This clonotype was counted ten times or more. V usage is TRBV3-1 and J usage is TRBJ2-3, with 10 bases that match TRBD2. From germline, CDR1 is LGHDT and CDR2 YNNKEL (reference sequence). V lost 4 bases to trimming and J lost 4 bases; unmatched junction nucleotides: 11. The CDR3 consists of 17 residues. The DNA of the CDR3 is TGTGCCAGCAGCCGCAGGGGCGGGACTAGCGACGCAGATACGCAGTATTTT. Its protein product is CASSRRGGTSDADTQYF.

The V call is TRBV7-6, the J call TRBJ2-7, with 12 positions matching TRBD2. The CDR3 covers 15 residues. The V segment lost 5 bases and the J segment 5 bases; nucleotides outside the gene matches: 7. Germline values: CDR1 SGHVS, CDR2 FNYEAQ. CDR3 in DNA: TGTGCCAGCAGCATCGGACTAGCGGGGATCGACGAGCAGTACTTC. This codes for CASSIGLAGIDEQYF.

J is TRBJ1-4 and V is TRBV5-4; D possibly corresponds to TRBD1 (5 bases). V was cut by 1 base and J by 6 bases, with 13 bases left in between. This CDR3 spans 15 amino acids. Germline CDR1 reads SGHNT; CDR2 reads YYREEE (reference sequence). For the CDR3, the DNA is TGTGCCAGCAGCTTGCAGGGAGAGGCGCATGAAAAACTGTTTTTT. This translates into CASSLQGEAHEKLFF.

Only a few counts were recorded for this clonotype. The CDR3 sequence is CASSPGTSGFGELFF. In nucleotides, the CDR3 is TGTGCCAGCAGCCCCGGGACTAGCGGGTTCGGGGAGCTGTTTTTT. This sequence joins TRBV7-8 and TRBJ2-2, with 12 positions matching TRBD2. This CDR3 comprises 15 residues. J was trimmed by 7 bases and V by 5 bases; bases with no gene match: 5. Germline-derived CDR1 and CDR2 are SGHVS and FQNEAQ.

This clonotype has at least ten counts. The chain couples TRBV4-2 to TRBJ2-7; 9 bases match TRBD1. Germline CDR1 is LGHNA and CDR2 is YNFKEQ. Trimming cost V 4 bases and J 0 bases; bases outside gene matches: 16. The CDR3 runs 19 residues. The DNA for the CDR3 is TGTGCCAGCAGCCCTCATGAGGGGGGAGGACAGGGGCACTCCTACGAGCAGTACTTC. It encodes CASSPHEGGGQGHSYEQYF.

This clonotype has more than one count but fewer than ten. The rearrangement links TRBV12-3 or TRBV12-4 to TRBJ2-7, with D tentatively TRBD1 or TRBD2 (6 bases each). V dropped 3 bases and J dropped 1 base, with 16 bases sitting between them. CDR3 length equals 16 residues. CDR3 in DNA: TGTGCCAGCAGTTTGGGGGCTTCCGGGGGATCCTACGAGCAGTACTTC. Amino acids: CASSLGASGGSYEQYF.

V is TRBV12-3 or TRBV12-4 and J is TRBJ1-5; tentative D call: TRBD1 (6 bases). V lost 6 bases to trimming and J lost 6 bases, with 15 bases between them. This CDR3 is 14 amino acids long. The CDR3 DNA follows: TGTGCCAGCAGGGGGGTAGGGGGTACTCAGCCCCAGCATTTT. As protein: CASRGVGGTQPQHF.

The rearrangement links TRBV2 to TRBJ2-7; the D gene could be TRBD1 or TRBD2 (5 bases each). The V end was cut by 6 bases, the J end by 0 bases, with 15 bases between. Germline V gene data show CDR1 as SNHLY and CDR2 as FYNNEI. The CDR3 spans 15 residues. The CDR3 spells CASSAGAALSYEQYF. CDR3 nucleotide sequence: TGTGCCAGCAGCGCCGGGGCGGCCCTCTCCTACGAGCAGTACTTC.

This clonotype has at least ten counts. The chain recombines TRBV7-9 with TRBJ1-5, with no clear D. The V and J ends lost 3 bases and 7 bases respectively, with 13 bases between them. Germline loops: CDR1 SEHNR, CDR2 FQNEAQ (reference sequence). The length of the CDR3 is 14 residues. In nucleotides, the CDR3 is TGTGCCAGCAGCTTTGGCACGTCGGGCCAGCCCCAGCATTTT. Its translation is CASSFGTSGQPQHF.

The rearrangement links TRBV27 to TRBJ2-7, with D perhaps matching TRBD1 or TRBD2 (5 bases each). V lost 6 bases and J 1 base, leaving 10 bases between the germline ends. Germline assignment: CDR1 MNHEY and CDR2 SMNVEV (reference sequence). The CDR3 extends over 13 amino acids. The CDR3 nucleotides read TGTGCCAGCAGGGGACGTTCGTCCTACGAGCAGTACTTC. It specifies CASRGRSSYEQYF.

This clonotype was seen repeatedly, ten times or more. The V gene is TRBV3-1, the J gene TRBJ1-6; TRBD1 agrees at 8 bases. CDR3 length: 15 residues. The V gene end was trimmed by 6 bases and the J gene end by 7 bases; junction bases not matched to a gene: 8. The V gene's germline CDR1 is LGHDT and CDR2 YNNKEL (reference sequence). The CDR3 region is CASRLDRGRNSPLHF. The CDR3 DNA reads TGTGCCAGCAGACTCGACAGGGGTCGGAATTCACCCCTCCACTTT. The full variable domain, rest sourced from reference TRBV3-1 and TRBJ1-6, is DTAVSQTPKYLVTQMGNDKSIKCEQNLGHDTMYWYKQDSKKFLKIMFSYNNKELIINETVPNRFSPKSPDKAHLNLHINSLELGDSAVYFCASRLDRGRNSPLHFGNGTRLTVT.

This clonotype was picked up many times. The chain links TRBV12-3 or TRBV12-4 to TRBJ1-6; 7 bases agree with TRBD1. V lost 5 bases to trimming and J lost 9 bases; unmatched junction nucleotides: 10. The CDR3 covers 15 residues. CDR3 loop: CASSPDRADTSPLHF. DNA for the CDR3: TGTGCCAGCAGTCCCGACAGGGCCGATACTTCACCCCTCCACTTT.

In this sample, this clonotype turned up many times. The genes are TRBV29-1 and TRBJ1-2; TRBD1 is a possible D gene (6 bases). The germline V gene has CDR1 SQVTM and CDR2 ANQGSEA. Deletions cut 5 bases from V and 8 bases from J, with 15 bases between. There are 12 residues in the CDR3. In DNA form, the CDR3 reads TGCAGCGTTCCAGAAAGGGGGAGCGGCTACACCTTC. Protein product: CSVPERGSGYTF.

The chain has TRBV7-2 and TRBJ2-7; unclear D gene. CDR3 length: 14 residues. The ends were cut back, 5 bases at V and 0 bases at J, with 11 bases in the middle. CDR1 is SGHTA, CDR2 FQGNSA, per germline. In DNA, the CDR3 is TGTGCCAGCAGCCGACTGTCAGGCTCCTACGAGCAGTACTTC. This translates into CASSRLSGSYEQYF.

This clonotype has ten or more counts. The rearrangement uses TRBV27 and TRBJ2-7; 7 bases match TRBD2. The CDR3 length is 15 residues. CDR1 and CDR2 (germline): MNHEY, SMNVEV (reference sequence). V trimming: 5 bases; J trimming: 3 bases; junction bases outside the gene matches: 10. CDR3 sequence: CASSHSAGLIYEQYF. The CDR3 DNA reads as TGTGCCAGCAGTCACTCCGCGGGACTAATCTACGAGCAGTACTTC.